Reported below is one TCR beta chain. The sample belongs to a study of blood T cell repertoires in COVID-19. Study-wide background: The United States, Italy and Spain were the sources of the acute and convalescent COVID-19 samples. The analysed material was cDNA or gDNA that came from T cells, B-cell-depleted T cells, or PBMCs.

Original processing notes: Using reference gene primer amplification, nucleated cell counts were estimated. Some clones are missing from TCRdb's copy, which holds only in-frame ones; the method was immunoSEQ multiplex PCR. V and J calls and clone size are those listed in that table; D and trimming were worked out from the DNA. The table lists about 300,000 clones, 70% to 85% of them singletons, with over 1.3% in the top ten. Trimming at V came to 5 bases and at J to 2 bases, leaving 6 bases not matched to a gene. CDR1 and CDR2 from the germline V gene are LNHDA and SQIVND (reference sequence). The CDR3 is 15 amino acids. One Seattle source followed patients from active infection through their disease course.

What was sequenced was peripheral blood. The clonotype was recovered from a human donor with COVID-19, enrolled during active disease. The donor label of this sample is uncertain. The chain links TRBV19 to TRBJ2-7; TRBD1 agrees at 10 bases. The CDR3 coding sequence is TGTGCCAGTAGTCAACCGGGACAGGGGACCTACGAGCAGTACTTC. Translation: CASSQPGQGTYEQYF.